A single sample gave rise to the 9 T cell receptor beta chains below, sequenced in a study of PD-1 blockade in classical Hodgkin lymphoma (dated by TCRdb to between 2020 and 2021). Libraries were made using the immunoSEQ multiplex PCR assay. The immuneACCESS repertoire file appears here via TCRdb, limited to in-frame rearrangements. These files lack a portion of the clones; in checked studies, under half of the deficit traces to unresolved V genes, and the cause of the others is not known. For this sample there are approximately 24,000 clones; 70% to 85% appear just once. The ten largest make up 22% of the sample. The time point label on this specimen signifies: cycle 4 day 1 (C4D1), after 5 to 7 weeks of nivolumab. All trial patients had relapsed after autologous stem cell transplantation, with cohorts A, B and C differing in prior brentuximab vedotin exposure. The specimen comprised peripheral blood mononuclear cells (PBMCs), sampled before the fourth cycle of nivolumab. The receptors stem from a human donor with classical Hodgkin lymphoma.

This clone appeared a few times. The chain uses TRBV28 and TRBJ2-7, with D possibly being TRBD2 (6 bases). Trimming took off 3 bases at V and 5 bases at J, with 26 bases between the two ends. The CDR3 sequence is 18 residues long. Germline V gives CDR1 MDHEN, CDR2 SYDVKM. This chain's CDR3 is CASSLGPEGKWAFDEQYF. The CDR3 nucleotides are TGTGCCAGCAGTTTGGGGCCGGAGGGAAAGTGGGCGTTTGACGAGCAGTACTTC.

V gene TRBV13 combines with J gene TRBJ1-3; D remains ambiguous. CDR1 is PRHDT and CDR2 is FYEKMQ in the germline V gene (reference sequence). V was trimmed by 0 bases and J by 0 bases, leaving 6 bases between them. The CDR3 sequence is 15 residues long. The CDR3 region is CASSLGQPSGNTIYF. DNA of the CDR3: TGTGCCAGCAGCTTAGGACAGCCCTCTGGAAACACCATATATTTT.

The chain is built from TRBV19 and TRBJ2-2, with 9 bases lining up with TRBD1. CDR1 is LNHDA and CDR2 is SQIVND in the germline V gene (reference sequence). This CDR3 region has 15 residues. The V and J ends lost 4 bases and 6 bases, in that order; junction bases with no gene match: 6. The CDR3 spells CASSTRTGAAGELFF. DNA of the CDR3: TGTGCCAGTAGTACCAGGACAGGGGCCGCCGGGGAGCTGTTTTTT.

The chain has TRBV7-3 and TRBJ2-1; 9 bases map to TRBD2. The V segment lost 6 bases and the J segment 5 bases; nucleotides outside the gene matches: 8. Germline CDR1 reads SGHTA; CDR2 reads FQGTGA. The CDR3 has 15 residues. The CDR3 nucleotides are TGTGCCAGCAGTACTTTAGCGGGAGACAACAATGAGCAGTTCTTC. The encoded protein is CASSTLAGDNNEQFF.

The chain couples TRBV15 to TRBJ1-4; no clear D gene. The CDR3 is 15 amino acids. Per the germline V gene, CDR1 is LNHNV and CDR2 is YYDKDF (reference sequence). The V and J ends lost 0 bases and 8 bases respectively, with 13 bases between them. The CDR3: CATSRDRGIWEKLFF. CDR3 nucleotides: TGTGCCACCAGCAGAGATAGAGGGATTTGGGAAAAACTGTTTTTT.

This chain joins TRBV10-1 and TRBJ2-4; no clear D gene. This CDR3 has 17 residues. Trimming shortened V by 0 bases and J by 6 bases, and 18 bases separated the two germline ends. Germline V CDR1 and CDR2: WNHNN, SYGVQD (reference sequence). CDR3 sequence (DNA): TGCGCCAGCAGTGAGTCGCAAGGGAAGTTAGGTGGAAACATTCAGTACTTC. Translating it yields CASSESQGKLGGNIQYF.

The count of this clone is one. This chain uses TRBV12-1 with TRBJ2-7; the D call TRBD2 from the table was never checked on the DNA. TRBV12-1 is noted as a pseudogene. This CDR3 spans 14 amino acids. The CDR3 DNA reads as TGTGCCAGGGGAATTAGCGGGAGTAACTACGAGCAGTACTTC. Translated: CARGISGSNYEQYF.

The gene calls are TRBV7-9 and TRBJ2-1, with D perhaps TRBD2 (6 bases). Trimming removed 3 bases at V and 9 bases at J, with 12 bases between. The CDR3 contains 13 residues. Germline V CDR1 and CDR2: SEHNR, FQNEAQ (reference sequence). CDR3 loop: CASSFAPGGEQFF. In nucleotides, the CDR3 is TGTGCCAGCAGCTTTGCCCCCGGGGGTGAGCAGTTCTTC.

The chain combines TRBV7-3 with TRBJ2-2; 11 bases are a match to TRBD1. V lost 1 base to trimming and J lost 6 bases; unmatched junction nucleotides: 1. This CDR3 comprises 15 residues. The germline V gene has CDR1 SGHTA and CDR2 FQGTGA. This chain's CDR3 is CASSLMGQGAGELFF. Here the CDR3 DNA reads TGTGCCAGCAGCTTAATGGGACAGGGGGCCGGGGAGCTGTTTTTT. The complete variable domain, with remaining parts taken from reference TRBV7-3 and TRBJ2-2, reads GAGVSQTPSNKVTEKGKYVELRCDPISGHTALYWYRQSLGQGPEFLIYFQGTGAADDSGLPNDRFFAVRPEGSVSTLKIQRTERGDSAVYLCASSLMGQGAGELFFGEGSRLTVL.